This TCR beta chain was captured in a study of T cell responses to AZD1222 COVID-19 vaccine. At the level of the study: Second doses were pooled across both intervals (about 4 or about 12 weeks).

Worth noting for this clone: Its antigen is not known.

Findings of the study overall: A reported finding is that nearly half of spike-specific TCRs target unmutated variant regions.

The repertoire was sequenced with immunoSEQ multiplex PCR; TCRdb's copy has only in-frame clones and lacks some. The table has about 86,000 clones, over 85% seen once. Trimming cost V 4 bases and J 5 bases, with 19 bases left between them. The germline CDR1 and CDR2 sequences are SGHKS and YYEKEE (reference sequence). This CDR3 contains 15 residues. Sequences were derived from peripheral blood, sampled on day 0 of AZD1222 vaccination. The chain carries TRBV5-5 and TRBJ2-7; a weak D match, TRBD1 (6 bases). The clonotype was recovered from an adult in good health. The CDR3 spells CASSPRGTRVDEQYF. The CDR3 region has the DNA TGTGCCAGCAGCCCTAGGGGGACCCGGGTCGACGAGCAGTACTTC.